The 26 T cell receptor beta chains below come from one sample, sequenced in a study of T-cell reconstitution after alpha-beta-depleted transplantation in children. Unique molecular identifiers were incorporated into the prepared TCRbeta library. TCRdb re-called the PCR reads through MiXCR, storing one row per CDR3 protein. The table includes about 580,000 distinct CDR3 sequences, 23% detected once. The input for sequencing was PBMCs, mostly from graft donor cells, taken 360 days after TCRalphabeta/CD19-depleted stem cell transplant. The receptors were gathered from a boy under two years old who had a stem cell transplant for acute myeloid leukemia, so the T cells may come from the graft donor.

In this sample, this clonotype turned up many times. J is TRBJ2-5 and V is TRBV20-1, with D hard to call. Trimming removed 7 bases at V and 3 bases at J, with 9 bases between. Germline V CDR1 and CDR2: DFQATT, SNEGSKA (reference sequence). The CDR3 extends over 11 amino acids. In DNA form, the CDR3 reads TGCAGTGAGGAAAGGGAAGAGACCCAGTACTTC. As protein: CSEEREETQYF.

This clonotype was counted only a few times. The V call is TRBV12-3 or TRBV12-4, the J call TRBJ1-1; D may be TRBD1 (5 bases). With 6 bases removed from V and 7 bases from J, the gap between germline ends came to 12 bases. This CDR3 has 12 residues. CDR3 sequence (DNA): TGTGCCAGCAGCCGCCCGGGACTTGAAGCTTTCTTT. Its protein is CASSRPGLEAFF.

The J gene is TRBJ2-3, the V gene TRBV7-2; D not resolved. The length of the CDR3 is 14 residues. Trimming pared 5 bases from V and 3 bases from J, leaving 12 bases between. Germline V CDR1 and CDR2: SGHTA, FQGNSA. The CDR3 region is CASSPAWGTDTQYF. The DNA of the CDR3 is TGTGCCAGCAGCCCAGCGTGGGGAACAGATACGCAGTATTTT.

This clonotype was counted only a few times. In DNA, the CDR3 is TGCGCCAGCAGCTTAGAGGATGCCTACGAGCAGTACTTC. Translating it yields CASSLEDAYEQYF. This chain joins TRBV5-1 and TRBJ2-7, with D uncertain. This CDR3 has 13 amino acids. The germline gives CDR1 SGHRS, CDR2 YFSETQ. Trimming left V 2 bases short and J 2 bases short, with 8 bases between.

The sample holds a few counts of this clonotype. This sequence joins TRBV30 and TRBJ1-2; no clear D. The CDR3 spans 13 residues. Looked up from germline, CDR1 is GTSNPN and CDR2 is SVGIG (reference sequence). The V end was cut by 1 base, the J end by 2 bases, with 8 bases between. CDR3 amino acids: CAWSETENYGYTF. For the CDR3, the DNA is TGTGCCTGGAGTGAAACAGAGAACTATGGCTACACCTTC.

This clonotype was found a few times. The rearrangement uses TRBV29-1 and TRBJ2-1; D might be TRBD2 (5 bases). This CDR3 is 12 amino acids long. Germline V lookup: CDR1 SQVTM, CDR2 ANQGSEA. The germline V and J ends were trimmed by 7 bases and 10 bases, with 17 bases remaining between them. The CDR3 DNA sequence: TGCAGCGGCAGCGACTCACGAGGGGAGCAGTTCTTC. It specifies CSGSDSRGEQFF.

This clonotype appeared many times. The chain couples TRBV12-3 or TRBV12-4 to TRBJ2-5; 8 bases agree with TRBD1. V dropped 4 bases and J dropped 2; count of bases not matched to a gene: 0. The CDR3 consists of 13 residues. For the CDR3, the DNA is TGTGCCAGCAGTTGGGACAGGCAAGAGACCCAGTACTTC. This translates into CASSWDRQETQYF.

The rearrangement joins TRBV7-9 to TRBJ1-5, with D perhaps TRBD1 (5 bases). The CDR3 loop spans 13 amino acids. V was cut by 3 bases and J by 7 bases, with 10 bases left in between. Germline CDR1 is SEHNR and CDR2 is FQNEAQ (reference sequence). The CDR3 sequence is CASSFGTGQPQHF. Written as DNA, the CDR3 is TGTGCCAGCAGCTTTGGGACGGGGCAGCCCCAGCATTTT.

There are a few counts of this clonotype. The chain links TRBV12-3 or TRBV12-4 to TRBJ2-5, with D perhaps matching TRBD1 (5 bases). The V and J ends lost 6 bases and 2 bases respectively, with 16 bases between them. This CDR3 region has 15 residues. This chain's CDR3 is CASRHRSYPQETQYF. CDR3 in DNA: TGTGCCAGCAGACACAGGAGTTACCCACAAGAGACCCAGTACTTC.

This clonotype was observed at least ten times. V usage is TRBV20-1 and J usage is TRBJ1-3; 12 bases agree with TRBD1. This CDR3 is 16 amino acids long. Unmatched junction bases numbered 7, after V lost 6 bases and J lost 1 base. Germline CDR1 is DFQATT and CDR2 is SNEGSKA (reference sequence). CDR3 DNA: TGCAGTGCCCGCCGGGACAGGGGGCGGTCTGGAAACACCATATATTTT. Translating gives CSARRDRGRSGNTIYF.

About this clonotype itself: At one end the junction does not follow the germline gene, possibly because of a read error. This rearrangement joins TRBV13 to TRBJ2-1; 8 nucleotides agree with TRBD1. The V gene's germline CDR1 is PRHDT and CDR2 FYEKMQ (reference sequence). CDR3 length: 17 amino acids. CDR3 protein: CASSVGQGILSYNEQFF. In DNA, the CDR3 is TGTGCCAGCAGCGTAGGACAGGGAATTTTGTCCTACAATGAGCAGTTCTTC. Full variable domain (remainder filled in from reference TRBV13 and TRBJ2-1): AAGVIQSPRHLIKEKRETATLKCYPIPRHDTVYWYQQGPGQDPQFLISFYEKMQSDKGSIPDRFSAQQFSDYHSELNMSSLELGDSALYFCASSVGQGILSYNEQFFGPGTRLTVL.

V usage is TRBV12-3 or TRBV12-4 and J usage is TRBJ2-1; D is unresolved. V shed 2 bases and J shed 6 bases, with 17 bases lying between them. CDR3 size: 16 residues. The CDR3 coding sequence is TGTGCCAGCAGTTTAAGTATAAGATTGGCCACCAATGAGCAGTTCTTC. It encodes CASSLSIRLATNEQFF.

The sample holds many counts of this clonotype. J is TRBJ2-7 and V is TRBV18; 7 bases line up with TRBD1. V gave up 2 bases and J gave up 6 bases; unmatched junction bases: 1. The germline V gene encodes CDR1 KGHSH and CDR2 LQKENI. The CDR3 covers 12 residues. The CDR3 here is CASSPGTAEQYV. In DNA, the CDR3 is TGTGCCAGCTCACCAGGGACAGCCGAGCAGTACGTC.

In this sample, this clonotype turned up many times. The chain carries TRBV5-5 and TRBJ1-4; the D is unclear. The CDR3 covers 13 residues. Trimming removed 3 bases at V and 6 bases at J, with 9 bases between. CDR1 is SGHKS, CDR2 YYEKEE, per germline (reference sequence). The CDR3 DNA reads as TGTGCCAGCAGCTCCCACATGCATGAAAAACTGTTTTTT. Translated: CASSSHMHEKLFF.

This clonotype was detected a few times. The rearrangement uses TRBV29-1 and TRBJ2-3; D possibly corresponds to TRBD1 (6 bases). In germline, CDR1 is SQVTM, CDR2 ANQGSEA. V lost 4 bases and J 0 bases, leaving 11 bases between the germline ends. The CDR3 spans 14 residues. For the CDR3, the DNA is TGCAGCGTTGGAGTCAGGGGTAGCACAGATACGCAGTATTTT. This gives the protein CSVGVRGSTDTQYF.

Here the CDR3 DNA reads TGTGCCAGCAGCAAGACAGACCTATTACACAATGAGCAGTTCTTC. It is translated as CASSKTDLLHNEQFF. This chain uses TRBV28 with TRBJ2-1; possibly TRBD1 for D (5 bases). Trimming took off 6 bases at V and 5 bases at J, with 17 bases between the two ends. This CDR3 has 15 residues. Germline V gene data show CDR1 as MDHEN and CDR2 as SYDVKM.

The chain links TRBV10-2 to TRBJ2-5, with D perhaps given as TRBD1 or TRBD2 (5 bases each). The CDR3 extends over 14 amino acids. Per the germline V gene, CDR1 is WSHSY and CDR2 is SAAADI. Between the trimmed V and J ends, which lost 2 bases and 4 bases, there was a span of 11 bases. This CDR3 reads CASSEPGRGETQYF. In nucleotides, the CDR3 is TGCGCCAGCAGTGAGCCGGGACGAGGAGAGACCCAGTACTTC.

This clonotype was seen a single time. The chain links TRBV9 to TRBJ2-2, with D perhaps TRBD1 (6 bases). The CDR3 contains 14 residues. Trimming pared 4 bases from V and 4 bases from J, leaving 11 bases between. Germline V lookup: CDR1 SGDLS, CDR2 YYNGEE. The CDR3 sequence is CASSPWTATGELFF. CDR3 sequence (DNA): TGTGCCAGCAGCCCCTGGACAGCCACCGGGGAGCTGTTTTTT.

This chain uses TRBV24-1 with TRBJ2-2; D gene ambiguous. The CDR3 is made up of 14 amino acids. V was trimmed by 4 bases and J by 5 bases, leaving 10 bases between them. CDR1 KGHDR and CDR2 SFDVKD come from the germline V gene. The CDR3 nucleotides read TGTGCCACCAGTGACCCCATATGGACCGGGGAGCTGTTTTTT. Protein sequence: CATSDPIWTGELFF.

This clonotype showed up just a few times. The chain joins TRBV7-8 to TRBJ2-7; D remains ambiguous. V was clipped by 4 bases and J by 9 bases, with 16 bases between them. The CDR3 length is 13 residues. Germline V CDR1 and CDR2: SGHVS, FQNEAQ. CDR3 bases: TGTGCCAGCAGCTCCAAGAGTACTCCCGGGCAGTACTTC. Amino acids: CASSSKSTPGQYF.

The rearrangement uses TRBV7-8 and TRBJ2-5, with a tentative D call TRBD2 (5 bases). The CDR3 has 12 residues. CDR1 SGHVS and CDR2 FQNEAQ come from the germline V gene. Trimming took 5 bases from V and 5 from J, leaving 9 bases between them. The CDR3 reads CASSRTVETQYF. In nucleotides, the CDR3 is TGTGCCAGCAGCCGGACTGTGGAGACCCAGTACTTC.

This clonotype occurred once. The chain joins TRBV12-3 or TRBV12-4 to TRBJ2-7; unclear D gene. This CDR3 is built from 15 residues. Deletions cut 6 bases from V and 2 bases from J, with 17 bases between. The CDR3 protein is CASRPGRTSTYEQYF. CDR3 DNA: TGTGCCAGCAGACCCGGACGGACGTCCACCTACGAGCAGTACTTC.

The V gene is TRBV11-2, the J gene TRBJ2-5, with 16 bases identical to TRBD2. The germline V gene has CDR1 SGHAT and CDR2 FQNNGV. The CDR3 is made up of 20 amino acids. With V trimmed by 5 bases and J by 3 bases, 15 bases remained unmatched. The CDR3 sequence: CASSPHYGTSGGAREETQYF. The CDR3 coding sequence is TGTGCCAGCAGCCCACACTACGGGACTAGCGGGGGGGCCAGGGAAGAGACCCAGTACTTC.

The sample holds a few counts of this clonotype. V and J are TRBV7-2 and TRBJ2-3, with no clear D. V was clipped by 3 bases and J by 6 bases, with 13 bases between them. Germline-derived CDR1 and CDR2 are SGHTA and FQGNSA. There are 14 residues in the CDR3. This chain's CDR3 is CASSFVPSGDTQYF. The DNA for the CDR3 is TGTGCCAGCAGCTTTGTCCCGTCGGGCGATACGCAGTATTTT. The full variable domain, rest sourced from reference TRBV7-2 and TRBJ2-3, is GAGVSQSPSNKVTEKGKDVELRCDPISGHTALYWYRQSLGQGLEFLIYFQGNSAPDKSGLPSDRFSAERTGGSVSTLTIQRTQQEDSAVYLCASSFVPSGDTQYFGPGTRLTVL.

The table lists this clonotype with many counts. J is TRBJ1-3 and V is TRBV28; 7 bases map to TRBD1. Trimming cost V 6 bases and J 0 bases; bases outside gene matches: 5. The CDR3 totals 15 residues. Germline V gene sequence: CDR1 MDHEN, CDR2 SYDVKM. The CDR3 nucleotides are TGTGCCAGCAGCCGCCGGGACAGCTCTGGAAACACCATATATTTT. Its protein product is CASSRRDSSGNTIYF.

This clonotype occurred many times. The chain joins TRBV6-5 to TRBJ2-7, with 10 bases matching TRBD2. Germline V gene sequence: CDR1 MNHEY, CDR2 SVGAGI. J gave up 4 bases and V 2 bases, and 8 bases lay outside the gene matches. This CDR3 comprises 16 residues. The CDR3 sequence: CASSYGGTSAFYEQYV. DNA for the CDR3: TGTGCCAGCAGTTACGGGGGGACTAGCGCCTTTTACGAGCAGTACGTC.